Listed below are T cell receptor beta chains from one sample, sequenced in a study of identical twins. TCRdb independently ran MiXCR on the 5' RACE reads; one entry per CDR3 protein. The table includes roughly 230,000 distinct CDR3 sequences, around 8.3% detected once. This sample was also put to use in a study of yellow fever vaccine responses in identical twins.

Sequencing was carried out using CD8+ T cells sorted from blood. These TCRs come from a young woman in good health. CDR3s include the opening cysteine and the closing phenylalanine or tryptophan. A D gene is named only where the DNA matches it firmly. Expanded clones get a size class; other rows say once, few or many, or leave the size out.

. TRBJ2-1 . TRBV27 CASSLGGAPGNNEQFF TGTGCCAGCAGTTTGGGGGGCGCCCCGGGGAACAATGAGCAGTTCTTC
few TRBJ2-7 TRBD1 TRBV20-1 CSARVAGTGDLREQYF TGCAGTGCTAGAGTCGCAGGGACAGGGGATCTTCGGGAGCAGTACTTC
few TRBJ2-7 TRBD1 TRBV20-1 CSANRDRDVEQYF TGCAGTGCTAACCGGGACAGGGATGTTGAGCAGTACTTC
few TRBJ2-1 TRBD2 TRBV27 CASSWGLAGGLYNEQFF TGTGCCAGCAGTTGGGGACTAGCGGGAGGATTATACAATGAGCAGTTCTTC
few TRBJ1-6 . TRBV6-1 CASSEDGDSPLHF TGTGCCAGCAGTGAAGATGGGGATTCACCCCTCCACTTT
few TRBJ1-5 . TRBV6-5 CASSSDGDNQPQHF TGTGCCAGCAGTTCTGACGGAGACAATCAGCCCCAGCATTTT
. TRBJ2-2 . TRBV24-1 CATSDDVGNTGELFF TGTGCCACCAGTGATGATGTGGGGAACACCGGGGAGCTGTTTTTT
few TRBJ2-2 TRBD2 TRBV12-3/TRBV12-4 CASSSISGGVNTGELFF TGTGCCAGCAGTTCCATTAGCGGGGGAGTGAACACCGGGGAGCTGTTTTTT
many TRBJ2-2 . TRBV29-1 CSVVTGTGELFF TGCAGCGTTGTGACAGGCACCGGGGAGCTGTTTTTT
. TRBJ2-7 . TRBV28 CASSPTQGEDEQYF TGTGCCAGCAGTCCCACTCAAGGGGAAGACGAGCAGTACTTC
once TRBJ2-1 TRBD2 TRBV28 CASSFRTSGTDNEQFF TGTGCCAGCAGTTTCAGGACTAGCGGAACCGACAATGAGCAGTTCTTC
few TRBJ2-5 . TRBV5-6 CASSLYVDAAGETQYF TGTGCCAGCAGCTTGTATGTGGACGCGGCGGGAGAGACCCAGTACTTC
. TRBJ2-6 . TRBV11-2 CASSPSPGPNMISSGANVLTF TGTGCCAGCAGCCCGTCGCCGGGACCGAATATGATCAGCTCTGGGGCCAACGTCCTGACTTTC
many TRBJ2-1 . TRBV10-3 CAISGVDSSYNEQFF TGTGCCATCAGTGGGGTCGACAGCTCTTACAATGAGCAGTTCTTC
. TRBJ2-1 . TRBV3-1 CASSQGTGSYNEQFF TGTGCCAGCAGCCAAGGCACGGGCTCCTACAATGAGCAGTTCTTC
. TRBJ2-1 TRBD1 TRBV27 CASTYTGGDEQFF TGTGCCAGCACCTACACAGGGGGTGATGAGCAGTTCTTC
. TRBJ2-3 . TRBV11-2 CASSLDLITDTQYF TGTGCCAGCAGCTTAGACTTAATCACAGATACGCAGTATTTT
few TRBJ2-3 TRBD2 TRBV5-1 CASSDLAGEDTQYF TGCGCCAGCAGCGATTTAGCGGGGGAAGATACGCAGTATTTT
. TRBJ2-5 . TRBV6-5 CASSWRGPQETQYF TGTGCCAGCAGTTGGCGGGGCCCACAAGAGACCCAGTACTTC
. TRBJ2-7 . TRBV7-9 CASAAGRGLAPYEQYF TGTGCCAGCGCTGCTGGTCGCGGGCTAGCGCCCTACGAGCAGTACTTC
. TRBJ1-1 . TRBV7-2 CASSLKFTGARGTEAFF TGTGCCAGCAGCTTAAAGTTTACGGGGGCTCGAGGCACTGAAGCTTTCTTT
. TRBJ2-7 TRBD2 TRBV20-1 CSARDPLAPGYEQYF TGCAGTGCTAGAGATCCACTAGCGCCGGGCTACGAGCAGTACTTC
. TRBJ1-1 TRBD1 TRBV6-1 CASSPSRGLNTEAFF TGTGCCAGCAGTCCCAGCAGGGGGCTGAACACTGAAGCTTTCTTT
few TRBJ2-5 . TRBV20-1 CSATQRGDLRATQYF TGCAGTGCTACTCAACGAGGGGACCTCCGGGCGACCCAGTACTTC
many TRBJ2-2 TRBD2 TRBV29-1 CSVAGGRDTGELFF TGCAGCGTTGCTGGCGGGAGGGACACCGGGGAGCTGTTTTTT
few TRBJ2-7 . TRBV27 CASSYGSAPYEQYF TGTGCCAGCAGCTACGGATCTGCCCCCTACGAGCAGTACTTC
few TRBJ2-7 . TRBV27 CASSLSGHSFPYEQYF TGTGCCAGCAGTTTATCGGGACACTCCTTTCCCTACGAGCAGTACTTC
few TRBJ2-1 TRBD2 TRBV4-3 CASSQDRLAGLRGNEQFF TGCGCCAGCAGCCAAGATCGCCTAGCGGGCCTAAGAGGCAATGAGCAGTTCTTC
many TRBJ2-7 . TRBV7-2 CASSLIPDKQQYF TGTGCCAGCAGCTTAATCCCTGACAAGCAGCAGTACTTC
. TRBJ2-1 . TRBV7-9 CASSLVSSEQFF TGTGCCAGCAGCTTAGTGAGTAGTGAGCAGTTCTTC
few TRBJ1-1 . TRBV4-3 CASSQDKIHKNTEAFF TGCGCCAGCAGCCAAGATAAGATTCACAAGAACACTGAAGCTTTCTTT
few TRBJ2-3 TRBD1 TRBV12-3/TRBV12-4 CASSFPGTGLADTQYF TGTGCCAGCAGTTTCCCCGGGACAGGGTTGGCAGATACGCAGTATTTT
. TRBJ2-7 . TRBV2 CASSEYRRDYEQYF TGTGCCAGCAGTGAATACAGGAGAGACTACGAGCAGTACTTC
few TRBJ2-5 . TRBV10-3 CAINYVPGTQETQYF TGTGCCATCAACTATGTCCCGGGCACCCAAGAGACCCAGTACTTC
. TRBJ2-1 . TRBV7-2 CASSRDSRGNEQFF TGTGCCAGCAGCCGGGACTCCCGGGGGAATGAGCAGTTCTTC
few TRBJ2-2 TRBD1 TRBV10-3 CAIGQGNTGELFF TGTGCCATTGGACAGGGGAACACCGGGGAGCTGTTTTTT
many TRBJ2-7 . TRBV25-1 CASEGDKTYEQYF TGTGCCAGCGAGGGGGACAAGACCTACGAGCAGTACTTC
many TRBJ2-7 . TRBV20-1 CSARSLKTSTYEQYF TGCAGTGCCAGATCCCTTAAGACATCTACCTACGAGCAGTACTTC
many TRBJ2-7 . TRBV10-3 CAISESLWDYEQYF TGTGCCATCAGTGAGTCGTTGTGGGACTACGAGCAGTACTTC